This T cell receptor (beta chain) was identified in a study of neurological immune-mediated disorders. Looked up from germline, CDR1 is SGHDT and CDR2 is YYEEEE. CDR3 size: 15 residues. V lost 5 bases, J lost 5 bases, and 11 bases stayed unmatched. TCRdb re-called the 5' RACE reads with MiXCR, one entry per CDR3 protein. The sample holds tens of thousands of distinct CDR3 sequences, roughly 7% seen once. There are many counts of this clonotype. V is TRBV5-6 and J is TRBJ2-7, with 9 bases lining up with TRBD1. This clonotype originated in a woman aged 40 to 50 in good health. The sample consisted of PBMCs. The CDR3 DNA reads TGTGCCAGCAGGCCCAAGACAGGGGGTAGACACGAGCAGTACTTC. It translates to CASRPKTGGRHEQYF.